This entry lists 26 T cell receptor beta chains sequenced from one sample in a study of T cell responses to AZD1222 COVID-19 vaccine. Sequencing used immunoSEQ multiplex PCR; TCRdb keeps in-frame clones, though not all of them. The data hold about 130,000 clones, with around 86% observed a single time. This specimen consisted of peripheral blood, obtained on day 0 of AZD1222 vaccination. The source of these receptors is an adult in good health.

This clone was recorded only once. The chain employs TRBV30 and TRBJ1-3; D possibly corresponds to TRBD1 (5 bases). Germline assignment: CDR1 GTSNPN and CDR2 SVGIG (reference sequence). There are 11 residues in the CDR3. The V end was cut by 4 bases, the J end by 11 bases, with 12 bases between. DNA for the CDR3: TGTGCCTGGACTGCGACAGAAGCCATATATTTT. It codes for CAWTATEAIYF.

The rearrangement links TRBV10-3 to TRBJ2-2; TRBD1 might be the D (5 bases). Per germline, CDR1 ENHRY and CDR2 SYGVKD. Trimming pared 7 bases from V and 1 base from J, leaving 10 bases between. The CDR3 extends over 14 amino acids. This CDR3 is CAITSGLNTGELFF. CDR3 DNA: TGTGCCATCACTTCAGGGCTGAACACCGGGGAGCTGTTTTTT.

V gene TRBV7-9 combines with J gene TRBJ1-2; the D is unclear. Trimming shortened V by 1 base and J by 0 bases, and 9 bases separated the two germline ends. CDR3 length: 15 amino acids. CDR1 SEHNR and CDR2 FQNEAQ come from the germline V gene (reference sequence). In DNA, the CDR3 is TGTGCCAGCAGCTTAGTTATCGGCACTAACTATGGCTACACCTTC. Protein product: CASSLVIGTNYGYTF.

The chain is built from TRBV4-1 and TRBJ1-2; TRBD1 matches at 7 bases. V shed 4 bases, J shed 5 bases, and the junction held 10 bases outside the gene matches. CDR1 and CDR2 (germline): MGHRA, YSYEKL. The CDR3 extends over 15 amino acids. CDR3 in DNA: TGCGCCAGCAGCCCATCAATCGGGACAGCATATGGCTACACCTTC. The encoded protein is CASSPSIGTAYGYTF.

The rearrangement joins TRBV2 to TRBJ1-4; 7 nucleotides match TRBD1. The V segment lost 8 bases and the J segment 4 bases; nucleotides outside the gene matches: 10. There are 15 residues in the CDR3. Per the germline V gene, CDR1 is SNHLY and CDR2 is FYNNEI. CDR3 in amino acids: CASGGLRQGNEKLFF. The CDR3 DNA is TGTGCCAGCGGGGGCCTTAGACAGGGTAATGAAAAACTGTTTTTT.

This clone was seen a single time. The junction and the germline gene differ at one end; a read error may be behind it. The chain joins TRBV7-2 to TRBJ2-3; D perhaps matches TRBD2 (5 bases). From germline, CDR1 is SGHTA and CDR2 FQGNSA. The CDR3 is made up of 15 amino acids. The CDR3 region has the DNA TGTGCCAGCAGCCTAGCCCCGGGGTCACGAGATACGCAGTATTTT. Amino acid sequence: CASSLAPGSRDTQYF.

The chain joins TRBV19 to TRBJ1-3; unclear D gene. CDR3 size: 13 residues. Germline values: CDR1 LNHDA, CDR2 SQIVND (reference sequence). The V gene lost 5 bases and the J gene lost 1 base, with 6 bases spanning the gap. CDR3 sequence: CASSDGSGNTIYF. In nucleotides, the CDR3 is TGTGCCAGTAGTGACGGGTCTGGAAACACCATATATTTT.

The chain couples TRBV28 to TRBJ2-6; 7 bases are a match to TRBD1. This CDR3 contains 18 residues. V dropped 3 bases and J dropped 3; count of bases not matched to a gene: 11. Germline V CDR1 and CDR2: MDHEN, SYDVKM. CDR3 loop: CASSFPPRDSLGANVLTF. In nucleotides, the CDR3 is TGTGCCAGCAGTTTTCCCCCCCGGGACAGCCTTGGGGCCAACGTCCTGACTTTC.

The rearrangement joins TRBV12-3 or TRBV12-4 to TRBJ2-2; perhaps TRBD2 as D (5 bases). V lost 6 bases, J lost 8 bases, and 10 bases lay in between. The CDR3 runs to 12 residues. The CDR3 DNA reads TGTGCCAGCAGGCGAGGACTGGGGGAGCTGTTTTTT. Its translation is CASRRGLGELFF.

The CDR3 DNA follows: TGTGCCAGCAGTTTATCGATGAGGGGATACACTGAAGCTTTCTTT. Residues: CASSLSMRGYTEAFF. V usage is TRBV27 and J usage is TRBJ1-1, with D possibly matching TRBD1 (5 bases). The CDR3 has 15 amino acids. Germline V gene lookup returns CDR1 MNHEY and CDR2 SMNVEV (reference sequence). Trimming took off 0 bases at V and 3 bases at J, with 11 bases between the two ends.

The V gene is TRBV30, the J gene TRBJ1-1; possibly TRBD1 for D (6 bases). Trimming stripped 8 bases from V and 5 bases from J, with 21 bases between. The germline CDR1 and CDR2 sequences are GTSNPN and SVGIG (reference sequence). This CDR3 has 14 amino acids. The CDR3, as DNA: TGTGCCACCCCTAGGGGGGCCTCGAGGACTGAAGCTTTCTTT. Translation: CATPRGASRTEAFF.

This clone was seen only once. The chain employs TRBV11-2 and TRBJ1-2; 10 bases match TRBD1. The CDR3 contains 12 residues. The junction had 4 bases not matched to a gene; V was cut back by 7 bases and J by 8 bases. CDR1 SGHAT and CDR2 FQNNGV come from the germline V gene. This CDR3 is CASTTGGEGYTF. The CDR3 DNA follows: TGTGCCAGCACGACAGGGGGCGAGGGCTACACCTTC.

The rearrangement links TRBV5-5 to TRBJ2-7; 9 nucleotides match TRBD1. V lost 2 bases to trimming and J lost 2 bases; unmatched junction nucleotides: 8. Germline CDR1 reads SGHKS; CDR2 reads YYEKEE (reference sequence). CDR3 length: 16 residues. CDR3 amino acids: CASSFGTGGGPYEQYF. The DNA for the CDR3 is TGTGCCAGCAGCTTTGGAACAGGGGGCGGCCCCTACGAGCAGTACTTC. The entire variable domain, with the rest obtained from reference TRBV5-5 and TRBJ2-7, is as follows: DAGVTQSPTHLIKTRGQQVTLRCSPISGHKSVSWYQQVLGQGPQFIFQYYEKEERGRGNFPDRFSARQFPNYSSELNVNALLLGDSALYLCASSFGTGGGPYEQYFGPGTRLTVT.

This clone turned up a few times. V gene TRBV27 combines with J gene TRBJ2-1, with D tentatively TRBD2 (6 bases). The CDR3 loop spans 12 amino acids. Deletions cut 6 bases from V and 8 bases from J, with 11 bases between. From germline, CDR1 is MNHEY and CDR2 SMNVEV (reference sequence). The CDR3 is CASRDYGHEQFF. DNA for the CDR3: TGTGCCAGCAGGGACTATGGCCATGAGCAGTTCTTC.

V and J are TRBV3-1 (or the pseudogene TRBV3-2) and TRBJ2-3, with 10 bases matching TRBD2. After removal of 3 bases from V and 3 bases from J, the junction contained 3 bases not matched to a gene. The germline V gene has CDR1 LGHDT and CDR2 YNNKEL (reference sequence). CDR3 length: 15 amino acids. The CDR3 nucleotides read TGTGCCAGCAGCCAGGGTAGCGGGGGGACAGATACGCAGTATTTT. It codes for CASSQGSGGTDTQYF.

The chain uses TRBV7-9 and TRBJ1-4; no clear D gene. V was cut by 4 bases and J by 10 bases, with 22 bases left in between. CDR1 and CDR2 (germline): SEHNR, FQNEAQ (reference sequence). This CDR3 region has 16 residues. The CDR3 here is CASSSQTDGRAGKLFF. Here the CDR3 DNA reads TGTGCCAGCAGCTCCCAGACGGACGGAAGGGCCGGAAAACTGTTTTTT.

V gene TRBV13 combines with J gene TRBJ2-7; D is uncertain. The V and J ends lost 0 bases and 0 bases respectively, with 9 bases between them. This CDR3 has 15 residues. Germline CDR1 and CDR2: PRHDT and FYEKMQ (reference sequence). CDR3 in amino acids: CASSLGRTSSYEQYF. CDR3 DNA sequence: TGTGCCAGCAGCTTAGGCCGGACGAGCTCCTACGAGCAGTACTTC.

The chain uses TRBV3-1 (or the pseudogene TRBV3-2) and TRBJ2-1, with D perhaps TRBD1 or TRBD2 (5 bases each). This CDR3 spans 12 amino acids. The V end lost 8 bases, the J end lost 9 bases, and 14 bases lay between the germline ends. Germline V gives CDR1 LGHDT, CDR2 YNNKEL (reference sequence). The CDR3 DNA sequence: TGTGCCAGCGGGCTCATTGGGGGTGAGCAGTTCTTC. Its protein product is CASGLIGGEQFF.

The chain links TRBV6-5 to TRBJ1-2; maybe TRBD1 (5 bases). This CDR3 comprises 13 residues. Trimming left V 4 bases short and J 8 bases short, with 14 bases between. Germline CDR1 is MNHEY and CDR2 is SVGAGI. The CDR3 nucleotides read TGTGCCAGCAGTTCCGGCAATCGGGGGGGCTACACCTTC. The encoded protein is CASSSGNRGGYTF.

The chain couples TRBV19 to TRBJ1-3, with a possible D match to TRBD1 (5 bases). Germline CDR1 LNHDA, CDR2 SQIVND (reference sequence). Deletions cut 7 bases from V and 8 bases from J, with 24 bases between. The CDR3 sequence is 16 residues long. CDR3 loop: CASTQSGRRDVHTIYF. In DNA, the CDR3 is TGTGCCAGTACCCAAAGCGGGAGGCGGGACGTACACACCATATATTTT.

The J gene is TRBJ1-2, the V gene TRBV6-1; D unresolved. This CDR3 comprises 14 residues. Looked up from germline, CDR1 is MNHNS and CDR2 is SASEGT. Trimming removed 1 base from V and 3 bases from J, with 9 bases in between. CDR3 nucleotides: TGTGCCAGCAGTGAAGTCGAGGGCGACTATGGCTACACCTTC. This codes for CASSEVEGDYGYTF.

This sequence joins TRBV12-5 and TRBJ2-5; 9 bases are a match to TRBD1. The CDR3 sequence is 16 residues long. V was clipped by 5 bases and J by 5 bases; unmatched bases: 12. Germline V gene data show CDR1 as LGHNT and CDR2 as FRNRAP. This CDR3 reads CASGASHRGHRETQYF. CDR3 nucleotide sequence: TGTGCTAGTGGTGCCTCCCACAGGGGGCACAGGGAGACCCAGTACTTC.

The V and J genes are TRBV12-5 and TRBJ1-1; D remains unclear. This CDR3 comprises 11 residues. Trimming removed 9 bases at V and 6 bases at J, with 11 bases between. Germline V gene lookup returns CDR1 LGHNT and CDR2 FRNRAP. The CDR3 loop reads CASYRGAEAFF. The CDR3 DNA reads as TGTGCTAGCTATCGGGGAGCTGAAGCTTTCTTT.

As to this clone: Other DNA sequences in this sample translate to the same CDR3. The CDR3 here is CASSPGDGYTF. The CDR3 bases are TGTGCCAGCTCACCAGGAGATGGCTACACCTTC. The chain couples TRBV18 to TRBJ1-2; no definite D call. This CDR3 is built from 11 residues. The V and J ends lost 2 bases and 6 bases respectively, with 4 bases between them. Germline V gene lookup returns CDR1 KGHSH and CDR2 LQKENI.

CDR3 in amino acids: CASSLDGSSYNSPLHF. CDR3 nucleotides: TGTGCCAGCAGCTTAGATGGGAGCTCCTATAATTCACCCCTCCACTTT. The V gene is TRBV7-2, the J gene TRBJ1-6; D not certain. Trimming removed 1 base at V and 0 bases at J, with 7 bases between. This CDR3 region has 16 residues. Germline CDR1 reads SGHTA; CDR2 reads FQGNSA.

The rearrangement joins TRBV10-3 to TRBJ2-7; maybe TRBD1 (5 bases). Trimming took 2 bases from V and 3 from J, leaving 11 bases between them. This CDR3 comprises 14 residues. Germline CDR1 and CDR2: ENHRY and SYGVKD. This CDR3 is CAISEASGIYEQYF. CDR3 nucleotide sequence: TGTGCCATCAGTGAGGCGTCAGGGATCTACGAGCAGTACTTC.